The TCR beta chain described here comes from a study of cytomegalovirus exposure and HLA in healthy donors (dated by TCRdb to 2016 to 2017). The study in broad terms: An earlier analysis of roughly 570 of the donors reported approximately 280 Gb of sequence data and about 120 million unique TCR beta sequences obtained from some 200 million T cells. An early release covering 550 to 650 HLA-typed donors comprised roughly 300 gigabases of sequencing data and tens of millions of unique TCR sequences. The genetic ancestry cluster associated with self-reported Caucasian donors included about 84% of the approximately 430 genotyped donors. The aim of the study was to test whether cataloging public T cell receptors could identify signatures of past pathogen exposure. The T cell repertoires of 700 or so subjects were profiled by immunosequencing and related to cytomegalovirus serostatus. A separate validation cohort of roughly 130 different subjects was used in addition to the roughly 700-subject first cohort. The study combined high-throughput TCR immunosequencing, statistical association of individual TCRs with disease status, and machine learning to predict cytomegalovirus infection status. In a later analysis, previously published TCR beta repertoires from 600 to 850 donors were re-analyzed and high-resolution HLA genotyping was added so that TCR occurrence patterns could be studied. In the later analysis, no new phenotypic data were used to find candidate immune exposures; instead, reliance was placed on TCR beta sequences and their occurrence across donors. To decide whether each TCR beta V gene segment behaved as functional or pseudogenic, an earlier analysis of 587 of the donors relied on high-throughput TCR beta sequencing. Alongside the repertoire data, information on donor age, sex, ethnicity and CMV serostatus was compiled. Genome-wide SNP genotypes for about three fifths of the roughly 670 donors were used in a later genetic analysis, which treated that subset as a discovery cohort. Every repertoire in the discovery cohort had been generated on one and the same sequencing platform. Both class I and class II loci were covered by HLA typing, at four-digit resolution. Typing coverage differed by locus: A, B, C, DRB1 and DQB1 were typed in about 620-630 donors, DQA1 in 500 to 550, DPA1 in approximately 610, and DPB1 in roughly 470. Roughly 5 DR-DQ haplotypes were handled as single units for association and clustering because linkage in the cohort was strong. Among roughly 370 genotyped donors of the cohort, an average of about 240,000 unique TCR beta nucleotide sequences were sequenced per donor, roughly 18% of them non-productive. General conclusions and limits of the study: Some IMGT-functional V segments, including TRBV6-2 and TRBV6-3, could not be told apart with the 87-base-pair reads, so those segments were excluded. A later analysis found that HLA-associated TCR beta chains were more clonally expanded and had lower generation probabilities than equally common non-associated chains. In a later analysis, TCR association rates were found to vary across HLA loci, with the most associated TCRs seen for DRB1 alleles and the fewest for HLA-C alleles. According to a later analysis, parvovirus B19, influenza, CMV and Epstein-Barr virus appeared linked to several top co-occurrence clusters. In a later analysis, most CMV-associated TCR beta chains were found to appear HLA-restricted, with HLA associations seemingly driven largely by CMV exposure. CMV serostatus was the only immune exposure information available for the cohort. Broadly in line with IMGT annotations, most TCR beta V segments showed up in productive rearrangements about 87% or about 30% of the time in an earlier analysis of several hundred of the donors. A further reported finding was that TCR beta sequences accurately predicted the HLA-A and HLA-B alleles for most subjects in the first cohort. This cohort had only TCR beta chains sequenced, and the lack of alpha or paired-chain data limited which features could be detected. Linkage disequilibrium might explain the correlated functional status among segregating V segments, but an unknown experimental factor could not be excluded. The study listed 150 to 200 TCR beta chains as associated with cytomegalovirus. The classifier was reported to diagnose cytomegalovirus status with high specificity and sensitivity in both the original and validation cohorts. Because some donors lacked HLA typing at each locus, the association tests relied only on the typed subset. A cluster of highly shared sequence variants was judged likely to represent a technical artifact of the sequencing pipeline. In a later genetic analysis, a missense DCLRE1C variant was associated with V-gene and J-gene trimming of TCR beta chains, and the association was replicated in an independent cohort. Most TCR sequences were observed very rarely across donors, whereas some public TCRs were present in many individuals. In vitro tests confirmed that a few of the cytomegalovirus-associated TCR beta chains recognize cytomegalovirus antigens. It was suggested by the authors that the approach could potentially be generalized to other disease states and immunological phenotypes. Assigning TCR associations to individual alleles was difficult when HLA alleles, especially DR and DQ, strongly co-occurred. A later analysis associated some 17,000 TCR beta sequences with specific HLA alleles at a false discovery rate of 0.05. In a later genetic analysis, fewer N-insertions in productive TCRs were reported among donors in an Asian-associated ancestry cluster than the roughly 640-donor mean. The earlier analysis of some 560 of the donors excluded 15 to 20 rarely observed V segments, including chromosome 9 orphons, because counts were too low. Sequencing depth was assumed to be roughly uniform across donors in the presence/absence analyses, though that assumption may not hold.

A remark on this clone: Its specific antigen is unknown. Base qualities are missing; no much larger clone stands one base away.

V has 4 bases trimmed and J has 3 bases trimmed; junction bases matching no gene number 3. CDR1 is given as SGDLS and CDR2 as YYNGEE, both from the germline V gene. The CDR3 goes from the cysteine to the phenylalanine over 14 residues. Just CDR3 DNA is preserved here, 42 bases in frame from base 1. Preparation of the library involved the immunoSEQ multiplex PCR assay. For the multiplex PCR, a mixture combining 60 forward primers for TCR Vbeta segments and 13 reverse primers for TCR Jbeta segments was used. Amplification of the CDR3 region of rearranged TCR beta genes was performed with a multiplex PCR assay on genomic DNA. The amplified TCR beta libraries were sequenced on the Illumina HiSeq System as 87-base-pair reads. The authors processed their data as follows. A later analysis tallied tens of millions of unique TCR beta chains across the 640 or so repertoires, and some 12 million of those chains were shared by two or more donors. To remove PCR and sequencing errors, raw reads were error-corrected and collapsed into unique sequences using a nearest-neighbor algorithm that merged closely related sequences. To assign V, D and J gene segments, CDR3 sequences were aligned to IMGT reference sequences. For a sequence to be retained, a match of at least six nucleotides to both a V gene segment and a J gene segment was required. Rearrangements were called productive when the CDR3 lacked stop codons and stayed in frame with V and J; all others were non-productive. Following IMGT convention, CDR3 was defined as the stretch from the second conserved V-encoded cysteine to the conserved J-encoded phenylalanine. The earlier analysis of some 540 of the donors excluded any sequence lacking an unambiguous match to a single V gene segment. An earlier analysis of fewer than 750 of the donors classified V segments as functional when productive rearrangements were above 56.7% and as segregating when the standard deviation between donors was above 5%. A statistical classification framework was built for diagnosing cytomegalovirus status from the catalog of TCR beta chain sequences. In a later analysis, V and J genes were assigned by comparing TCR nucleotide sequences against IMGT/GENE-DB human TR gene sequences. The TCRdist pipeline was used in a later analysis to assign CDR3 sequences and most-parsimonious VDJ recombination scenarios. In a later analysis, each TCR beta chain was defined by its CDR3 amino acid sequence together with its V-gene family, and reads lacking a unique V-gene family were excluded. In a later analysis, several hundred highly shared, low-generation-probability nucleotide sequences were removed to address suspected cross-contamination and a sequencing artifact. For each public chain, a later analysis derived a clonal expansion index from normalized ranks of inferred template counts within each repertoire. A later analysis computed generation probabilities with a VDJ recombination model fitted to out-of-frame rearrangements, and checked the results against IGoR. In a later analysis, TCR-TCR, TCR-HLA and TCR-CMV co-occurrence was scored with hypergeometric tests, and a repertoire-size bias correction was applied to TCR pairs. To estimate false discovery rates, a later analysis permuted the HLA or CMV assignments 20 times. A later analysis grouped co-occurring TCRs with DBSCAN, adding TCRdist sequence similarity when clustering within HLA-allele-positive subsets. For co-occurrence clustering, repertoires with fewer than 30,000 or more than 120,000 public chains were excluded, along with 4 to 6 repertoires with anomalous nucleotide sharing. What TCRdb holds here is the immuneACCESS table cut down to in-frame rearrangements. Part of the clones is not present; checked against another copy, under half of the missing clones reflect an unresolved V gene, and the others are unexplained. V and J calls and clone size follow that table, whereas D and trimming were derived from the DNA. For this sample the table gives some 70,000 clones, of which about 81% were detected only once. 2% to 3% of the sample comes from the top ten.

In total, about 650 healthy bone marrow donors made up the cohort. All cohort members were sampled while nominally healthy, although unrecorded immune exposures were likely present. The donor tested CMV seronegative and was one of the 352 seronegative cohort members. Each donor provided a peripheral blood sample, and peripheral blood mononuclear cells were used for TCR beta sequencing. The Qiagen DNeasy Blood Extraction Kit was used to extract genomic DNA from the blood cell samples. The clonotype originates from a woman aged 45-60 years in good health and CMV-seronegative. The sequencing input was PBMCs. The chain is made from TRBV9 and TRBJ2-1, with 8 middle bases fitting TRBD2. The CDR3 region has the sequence CASSTGTSYNEQFF. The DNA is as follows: TGTGCCAGCAGCACAGGGACTAGCTACAATGAGCAGTTCTTC. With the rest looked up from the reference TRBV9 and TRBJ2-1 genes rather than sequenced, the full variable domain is DSGVTQTPKHLITATGQRVTLRCSPRSGDLSVYWYQQSLDQGLQFLIQYYNGEERAKGNILERFSAQQFPDLHSELNLSSLELGDSALYFCASSTGTSYNEQFFGPGTRLTVL.